The entry below describes one T cell receptor beta chain. Its antigen remains unknown. V was pared by 3 bases and J by 2 bases, with 9 bases of the junction left unmatched. Germline assignment: CDR1 SQVTM and CDR2 ANQGSEA. The CDR3 runs 17 residues. The sample belongs to a study of early stage breast cancer tumors. On the study more broadly: Of roughly 17 invasive breast tumors, around 13 were hormone receptor-positive, HER2-negative. Among some 12 ER+/PR+/HER2- tumors, eight were ductal, four lobular.

Method: immunoSEQ multiplex PCR; TCRdb's copy keeps in-frame clones and lacks some. Among about 72,000 clones listed, approximately 79% were seen once. Study-level findings and limits: Comparing each tissue with blood distinguished tumor from normal in most of the 16 patients. Tumors had around 2.4-fold higher T cell density than normal breast.

This TCR was sampled from a person aged 55 to 69 with breast cancer. Sequenced sample: blood. This chain connects TRBV29-1 to TRBJ1-4, with TRBD1 matching over 10 bases. The DNA of the CDR3 is TGCAGCGTTGAGCTCCGACGGGACAGGGGTACTAATGAAAAACTGTTTTTT. This encodes CSVELRRDRGTNEKLFF.